The T cell receptor beta chain under discussion was sequenced for a study of blood T cell repertoires in COVID-19. Study at large: Samples of COVID-19 (acute and convalescent) were obtained from the United States, Italy and Spain.

Per the original data handling: Amplification of reference gene primers provided the estimated nucleated cell counts. Method: immunoSEQ multiplex PCR; TCRdb's copy keeps in-frame clones and lacks some. D and trimming were read from the DNA, whereas the V and J calls and clone size are those reported in that table. The table lists fewer than 450,000 clones, 75% to 90% of them singletons. Trimming took off 10 bases at V and 6 bases at J, with 13 bases between the two ends. This CDR3 has 11 amino acids. Germline CDR1 reads LNHDA; CDR2 reads SQIVND (reference sequence). The chain joins TRBV19 to TRBJ2-7, with TRBD2 as a possible D gene (5 bases). The TCR originated in a woman in her 50s with COVID-19, enrolled during active disease. The sample was peripheral blood. CDR3 DNA sequence: TGTGCCACCCGAGGAGGACTCGAGCAGTACTTC. It specifies CATRGGLEQYF.